The subject of this entry is one T cell receptor beta chain. Its antigen is currently unknown. As to time point: pre-sensitization, week 0. Treatment of the sample: therapeutic diphenylcyclopropenone sensitization with weekly scalp DPC. Only after blood had been drawn was each patch test applied. MiXCR, run by TCRdb on the RACE reads, gives a single entry per CDR3 protein. The table shows more than 250,000 distinct CDR3 sequences, with 7.7% occurring only once. The data originate from a study of human T cells and chemical hapten exposure. Findings and caveats of the study: Large CDR3 similarity clusters arose significantly more often from expanded TCRs than from controls.

The sample consisted of whole blood, taken in connection with sensitization to the hapten diphenylcyclopropenone (DPC). The clonotype comes from a young man with alopecia areata. Some clones in this sample may be carry-over from other donors' samples.

DNA of the CDR3: TGTGCCAGCAGCCAGCTTTCCCGGGACAGGGGGGCTTTCTTT. Amino acids: CASSQLSRDRGAFF. This chain uses TRBV3-1 with TRBJ1-1; 11 nucleotides match TRBD1. The CDR3 sequence is 14 residues long. V gave up 3 bases and J gave up 11 bases; unmatched junction bases: 8. The germline V gene encodes CDR1 LGHDT and CDR2 YNNKEL (reference sequence). The full variable domain, its missing parts supplied by reference TRBV3-1 and TRBJ1-1, is DTAVSQTPKYLVTQMGNDKSIKCEQNLGHDTMYWYKQDSKKFLKIMFSYNNKELIINETVPNRFSPKSPDKAHLNLHINSLELGDSAVYFCASSQLSRDRGAFFGQGTRLTVV.